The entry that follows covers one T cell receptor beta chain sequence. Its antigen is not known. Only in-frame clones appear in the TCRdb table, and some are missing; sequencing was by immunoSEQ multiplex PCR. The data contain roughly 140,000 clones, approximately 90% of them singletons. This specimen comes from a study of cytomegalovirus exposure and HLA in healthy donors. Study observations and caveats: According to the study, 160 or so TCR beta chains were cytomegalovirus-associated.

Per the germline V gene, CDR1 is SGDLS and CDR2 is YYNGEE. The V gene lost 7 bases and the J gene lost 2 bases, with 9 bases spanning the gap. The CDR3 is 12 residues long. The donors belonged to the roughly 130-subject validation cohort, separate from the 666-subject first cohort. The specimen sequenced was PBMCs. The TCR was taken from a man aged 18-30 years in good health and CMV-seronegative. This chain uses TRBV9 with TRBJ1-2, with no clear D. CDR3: CASARSNYGYTF. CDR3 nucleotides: TGTGCCAGCGCTAGGAGCAACTATGGCTACACCTTC.